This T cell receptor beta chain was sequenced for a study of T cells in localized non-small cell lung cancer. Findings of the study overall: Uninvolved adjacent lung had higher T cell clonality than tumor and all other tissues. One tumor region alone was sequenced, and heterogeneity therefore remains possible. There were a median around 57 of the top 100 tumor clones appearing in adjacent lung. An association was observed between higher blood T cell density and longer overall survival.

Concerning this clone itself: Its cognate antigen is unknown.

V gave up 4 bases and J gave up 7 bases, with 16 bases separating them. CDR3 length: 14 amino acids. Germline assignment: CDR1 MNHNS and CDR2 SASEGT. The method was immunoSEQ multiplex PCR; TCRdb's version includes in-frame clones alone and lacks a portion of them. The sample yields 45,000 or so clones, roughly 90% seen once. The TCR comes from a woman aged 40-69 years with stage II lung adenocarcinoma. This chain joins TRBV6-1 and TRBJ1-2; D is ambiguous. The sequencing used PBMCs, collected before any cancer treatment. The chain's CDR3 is CASSATRTRAGYTF. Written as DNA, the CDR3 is TGTGCCAGCAGTGCGACCCGAACAAGGGCTGGCTACACCTTC.